This is a list of T cell receptor beta chains from one sample in a study of T-cell reconstitution after alpha-beta-depleted transplantation in children. TCRdb ran MiXCR on the PCR reads and lists one entry per CDR3 protein. The table records 580,000 or so distinct CDR3 sequences, roughly 23% of them present only once. The sequenced sample was PBMCs, mostly from graft donor cells, obtained 360 days after TCRalphabeta/CD19-depleted stem cell transplant. The source of these receptors is a boy under three years old who had a stem cell transplant for acute myeloid leukemia, so the T cells may come from the graft donor. Each CDR3 is given with its conserved first and last residue. Fields, in order: CDR3 protein, CDR3 DNA, V gene, D gene, clone size, J gene. D genes are given only for firm matches. Clone size is shown for a subset of rows, as once, few, many or a class of expanded clone.

CDR3: CASSLGTDRVGGYTF
DNA: TGCGCCAGCAGCTTAGGAACCGACAGGGTTGGAGGCTACACCTTC
V: TRBV5-1
D: TRBD1
size: many
J: TRBJ1-2

CDR3: CACRVDYGYTF
DNA: TGTGCCTGCAGGGTGGACTATGGCTACACCTTC
V: TRBV28
D: NA
size: many
J: TRBJ1-2

CDR3: CASSSLGGTSTDTQYF
DNA: TGTGCCAGCAGTTCGCTTGGGGGGACTAGCACAGATACGCAGTATTTT
V: TRBV12-3/TRBV12-4
D: NA
size: NA
J: TRBJ2-3

CDR3: CASKKNRVGYTF
DNA: TGCGCCAGCAAAAAGAACAGGGTCGGCTACACCTTC
V: TRBV10-1
D: NA
size: few
J: TRBJ1-2

CDR3: CASSFRGRQDSPLHF
DNA: TGTGCCAGCAGTTTCAGGGGGCGCCAGGATTCACCCCTCCACTTT
V: TRBV27
D: TRBD1
size: NA
J: TRBJ1-6

CDR3: CASSLGGGANTQYF
DNA: TGTGCCAGCAGCCTTGGCGGGGGGGCAAATACGCAGTATTTT
V: TRBV3-1
D: TRBD2
size: few
J: TRBJ2-3

CDR3: CASSLVFGTGIYNEQFF
DNA: TGTGCCAGCAGCTTGGTATTCGGGACAGGGATCTACAATGAGCAGTTCTTC
V: TRBV5-5
D: TRBD1
size: NA
J: TRBJ2-1

CDR3: CASSTHRDRGRGEQFF
DNA: TGTGCCAGCAGCACCCACCGGGACAGGGGAAGAGGTGAGCAGTTCTTC
V: TRBV11-2
D: TRBD1
size: NA
J: TRBJ2-1

CDR3: CRASRGASNYGYTF
DNA: TGCAGAGCCAGTCGGGGGGCGTCTAACTATGGCTACACCTTC
V: TRBV20-1
D: NA
size: NA
J: TRBJ1-2

CDR3: CAISDQANEQFF
DNA: TGTGCCATCAGTGATCAGGCTAATGAGCAGTTCTTC
V: TRBV10-3
D: NA
size: NA
J: TRBJ2-1

CDR3: CSARVFASRILNEQFF
DNA: TGCAGTGCTAGGGTCTTTGCTAGCCGAATTTTAAATGAGCAGTTCTTC
V: TRBV20-1
D: NA
size: NA
J: TRBJ2-1

CDR3: CASSSDVADTQYF
DNA: TGTGCCAGCAGCTCCGACGTGGCAGATACGCAGTATTTT
V: TRBV11-2
D: NA
size: many
J: TRBJ2-3

CDR3: CASSQSANYGYTF
DNA: TGTGCCAGCAGCCAGTCAGCCAACTATGGCTACACCTTC
V: TRBV3-1
D: NA
size: NA
J: TRBJ1-2

CDR3: CASSLGQVDSSPLHF
DNA: TGCGCCAGCAGCTTGGGACAGGTCGACTCTTCACCCCTCCACTTT
V: TRBV5-1
D: NA
size: few
J: TRBJ1-6

CDR3: CSAENSPLSSTEAFF
DNA: TGCAGTGCTGAGAATTCGCCACTATCTAGCACTGAAGCTTTCTTT
V: TRBV20-1
D: NA
size: few
J: TRBJ1-1

CDR3: CASSLRSGGARETQYF
DNA: TGTGCCAGCAGCTTACGGAGCGGGGGGGCCCGAGAGACCCAGTACTTC
V: TRBV7-2
D: TRBD2
size: NA
J: TRBJ2-5

CDR3: CASTPQGGSSSYNEQFF
DNA: TGCGCCAGCACCCCCCAGGGGGGGTCGAGCTCCTACAATGAGCAGTTCTTC
V: TRBV5-1
D: NA
size: few
J: TRBJ2-1

CDR3: CASSYLGQPSLDTEAFF
DNA: TGTGCCAGCAGTTACCTGGGACAGCCATCCCTTGACACTGAAGCTTTCTTT
V: TRBV6-5
D: TRBD1
size: NA
J: TRBJ1-1

CDR3: CASSLLDSSGANVLTF
DNA: TGTGCCAGCAGCCTCCTGGACAGCTCTGGGGCCAACGTCCTGACTTTC
V: TRBV9
D: NA
size: NA
J: TRBJ2-6

CDR3: CASSYAGLTGELFF
DNA: TGTGCCAGCAGTTACGCAGGGTTGACCGGGGAGCTGTTTTTT
V: TRBV6-5
D: NA
size: NA
J: TRBJ2-2

CDR3: CSASTGTGNYGYTF
DNA: TGCAGTGCTAGCACCGGGACAGGGAACTATGGCTACACCTTC
V: TRBV20-1
D: TRBD1
size: few
J: TRBJ1-2

CDR3: CATSDPGHLTPQFF
DNA: TGTGCCACCAGTGATCCGGGACACCTGACTCCGCAGTTCTTC
V: TRBV24-1
D: NA
size: few
J: TRBJ2-1

CDR3: CAISEAGHQPQHF
DNA: TGTGCCATCAGTGAGGCAGGACATCAGCCCCAGCATTTT
V: TRBV10-3
D: NA
size: few
J: TRBJ1-5

CDR3: CSAEPRWGKDNEQFF
DNA: TGCAGTGCCGAACCGCGTTGGGGGAAGGACAATGAGCAGTTCTTC
V: TRBV20-1
D: NA
size: many
J: TRBJ2-1

CDR3: CSARETGRPDTQYF
DNA: TGCAGTGCCCGGGAGACAGGGAGGCCAGATACGCAGTATTTT
V: TRBV20-1
D: NA
size: NA
J: TRBJ2-3

CDR3: CASSQANRFTGELFF
DNA: TGCGCCAGCAGCCAAGCCAACAGATTCACCGGGGAGCTGTTTTTT
V: TRBV4-3
D: NA
size: NA
J: TRBJ2-2

CDR3: CSATGGTTDTQYF
DNA: TGCAGTGCGACTGGGGGTACCACAGATACGCAGTATTTT
V: TRBV20-1
D: NA
size: many
J: TRBJ2-3

CDR3: CASSVEGQGHEQYF
DNA: TGTGCCAGCAGCGTAGAAGGCCAGGGCCACGAGCAGTACTTC
V: TRBV9
D: NA
size: NA
J: TRBJ2-7

CDR3: CASSSSGDTGELFF
DNA: TGTGCCAGCAGCTCATCGGGGGACACCGGGGAGCTGTTTTTT
V: TRBV5-5
D: NA
size: NA
J: TRBJ2-2

CDR3: CASSSSGTGGGYGYTF
DNA: TGTGCCAGCAGTTCCTCCGGGACAGGGGGAGGCTATGGCTACACCTTC
V: TRBV2
D: TRBD1
size: NA
J: TRBJ1-2

CDR3: CASTPTSGGAFFGELFF
DNA: TGTGCCAGTACCCCGACTAGCGGGGGGGCCTTTTTCGGGGAGCTGTTTTTT
V: TRBV19
D: TRBD2
size: many
J: TRBJ2-2

CDR3: CASSSKVVNYGYTF
DNA: TGTGCCAGCAGTTCGAAGGTGGTCAACTATGGCTACACCTTC
V: TRBV12-3/TRBV12-4
D: NA
size: NA
J: TRBJ1-2

CDR3: CSTLAGGVQETQYF
DNA: TGCAGCACATTAGCGGGGGGGGTCCAAGAGACCCAGTACTTC
V: TRBV29-1
D: TRBD2
size: NA
J: TRBJ2-5

CDR3: CSARDYNEQFF
DNA: TGCAGTGCGAGAGACTACAATGAGCAGTTCTTC
V: TRBV20-1
D: NA
size: many
J: TRBJ2-1

CDR3: CASSLNGVGNNYGYTF
DNA: TGCGCCAGCAGCCTGAACGGGGTAGGGAATAACTATGGCTACACCTTC
V: TRBV4-1
D: NA
size: NA
J: TRBJ1-2

CDR3: CSVEPPAGPEQFF
DNA: TGCAGCGTTGAACCCCCGGCAGGGCCTGAGCAGTTCTTC
V: TRBV29-1
D: NA
size: NA
J: TRBJ2-1

CDR3: CATSRDRAGGWETQYF
DNA: TGTGCCACCAGCAGGGACCGAGCGGGGGGGTGGGAGACCCAGTACTTC
V: TRBV15
D: TRBD2
size: NA
J: TRBJ2-5

CDR3: CASSQDRLAASTRRFF
DNA: TGCGCCAGCAGCCAAGATCGCCTAGCGGCCTCCACCCGACGGTTCTTC
V: TRBV4-3
D: TRBD2
size: NA
J: TRBJ2-1

CDR3: CASSTLGTGELFF
DNA: TGTGCCAGCAGTACTCTAGGAACCGGGGAGCTGTTTTTT
V: TRBV28
D: NA
size: few
J: TRBJ2-2

CDR3: CASSLGYGLAGREETQYF
DNA: TGTGCCAGCAGCTTAGGATACGGACTAGCGGGGAGAGAAGAGACCCAGTACTTC
V: TRBV7-8
D: TRBD2
size: many
J: TRBJ2-5

CDR3: CASSLKDRVIPMTGLWRETQYF
DNA: TGTGCCAGCAGTTTAAAGGACAGGGTCATCCCAATGACGGGTTTATGGAGGGAGACCCAGTACTTC
V: TRBV12-3/TRBV12-4
D: TRBD1
size: many
J: TRBJ2-5

CDR3: CASSYGASSGATDTQYF
DNA: TGTGCCAGCAGTTATGGAGCCTCCTCAGGGGCCACAGATACGCAGTATTTT
V: TRBV12-3/TRBV12-4
D: NA
size: many
J: TRBJ2-3

CDR3: CSASPGTGGLVIEAKNIQYF
DNA: TGCAGTGCTTCCCCCGGGACAGGGGGCCTGGTTATTGAAGCCAAAAACATTCAGTACTTC
V: TRBV20-1
D: TRBD1
size: NA
J: TRBJ2-4

CDR3: CATGKQPTSTDTQYF
DNA: TGTGCCACCGGGAAACAGCCTACTAGCACAGATACGCAGTATTTT
V: TRBV15
D: NA
size: many
J: TRBJ2-3

CDR3: CSALQGAARYTF
DNA: TGCAGTGCCTTACAGGGCGCGGCTCGCTACACCTTC
V: TRBV20-1
D: NA
size: few
J: TRBJ1-2

CDR3: CASSPLGGGHGLSYNEQFF
DNA: TGTGCCAGCAGCCCGTTGGGAGGGGGCCACGGTTTATCCTACAATGAGCAGTTCTTC
V: TRBV9
D: NA
size: NA
J: TRBJ2-1

CDR3: CAIRTSGRNEQFF
DNA: TGTGCCATCCGGACTAGCGGGAGGAATGAGCAGTTCTTC
V: TRBV10-3
D: TRBD2
size: few
J: TRBJ2-1

CDR3: CSTLQGPNQPQHF
DNA: TGCAGCACCCTGCAGGGTCCCAATCAGCCCCAGCATTTT
V: TRBV29-1
D: NA
size: once
J: TRBJ1-5

CDR3: CASWPTGDSPLHF
DNA: TGTGCCTCGTGGCCCACGGGAGATTCACCCCTCCACTTT
V: TRBV7-9
D: NA
size: NA
J: TRBJ1-6

CDR3: CASSARPGLGGTGELFF
DNA: TGTGCCAGCAGCGCACGCCCCGGGCTCGGAGGAACCGGGGAGCTGTTTTTT
V: TRBV7-9
D: NA
size: many
J: TRBJ2-2

CDR3: CASSSSGAELFF
DNA: TGTGCCAGCAGTTCCTCCGGGGCTGAACTGTTTTTT
V: TRBV12-3/TRBV12-4
D: NA
size: few
J: TRBJ1-4

CDR3: CSALRQGRGTEAFF
DNA: TGCAGTGCTCTCCGACAGGGTCGCGGCACTGAAGCTTTCTTT
V: TRBV20-1
D: TRBD1
size: NA
J: TRBJ1-1

CDR3: CASRRGDSRVGEKLFF
DNA: TGTGCCAGCAGACGGGGAGACAGTCGGGTCGGTGAAAAACTGTTTTTT
V: TRBV28
D: NA
size: NA
J: TRBJ1-4

CDR3: CSVEKGVRGYTF
DNA: TGCAGCGTTGAAAAGGGGGTGAGGGGCTACACCTTC
V: TRBV29-1
D: NA
size: NA
J: TRBJ1-2

CDR3: CASSQDWLDFNSIGELFF
DNA: TGCGCCAGCAGCCAAGATTGGCTAGATTTTAATTCAATCGGGGAGCTGTTTTTT
V: TRBV4-3
D: NA
size: many
J: TRBJ2-2